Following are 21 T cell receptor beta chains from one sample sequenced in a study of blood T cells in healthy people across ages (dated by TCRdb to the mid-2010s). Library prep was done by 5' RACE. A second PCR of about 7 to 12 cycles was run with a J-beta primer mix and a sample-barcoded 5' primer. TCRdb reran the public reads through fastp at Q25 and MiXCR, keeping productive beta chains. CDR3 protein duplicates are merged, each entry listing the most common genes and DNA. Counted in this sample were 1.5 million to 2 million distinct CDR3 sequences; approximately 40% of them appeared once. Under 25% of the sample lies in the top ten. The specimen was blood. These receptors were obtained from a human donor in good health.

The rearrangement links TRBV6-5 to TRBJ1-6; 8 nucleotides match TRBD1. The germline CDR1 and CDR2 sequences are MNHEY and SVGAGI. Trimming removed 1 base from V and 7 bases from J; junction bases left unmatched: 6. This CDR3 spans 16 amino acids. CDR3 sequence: CASSYFQGASNSPLHF. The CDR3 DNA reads TGTGCCAGCAGTTACTTCCAGGGGGCTAGCAATTCACCCCTCCACTTT.

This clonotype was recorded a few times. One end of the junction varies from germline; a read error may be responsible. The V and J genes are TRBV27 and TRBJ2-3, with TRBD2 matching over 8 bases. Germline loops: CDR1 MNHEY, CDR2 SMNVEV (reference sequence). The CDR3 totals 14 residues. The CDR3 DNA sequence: TGTGCCAGCAGTCAGCGGGGGACCACAGATGCGCAGTATTTT. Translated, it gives CASSQRGTTDAQYF.

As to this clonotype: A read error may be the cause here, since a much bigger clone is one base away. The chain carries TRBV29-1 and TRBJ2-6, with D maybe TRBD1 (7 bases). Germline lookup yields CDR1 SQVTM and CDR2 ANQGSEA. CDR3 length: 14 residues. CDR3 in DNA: TGCAGCGTTCAGGGGGGTGCTGGGGCCAACGTCCGGACTTTC. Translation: CSVQGGAGANVRTF.

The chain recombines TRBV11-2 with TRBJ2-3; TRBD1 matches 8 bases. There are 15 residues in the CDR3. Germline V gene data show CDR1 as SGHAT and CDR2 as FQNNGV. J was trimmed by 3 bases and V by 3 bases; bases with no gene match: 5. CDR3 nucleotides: TGTGCCAGCAGCTTCAGGGGGCGAACAACAGATACGCAGTATTTT. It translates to CASSFRGRTTDTQYF.

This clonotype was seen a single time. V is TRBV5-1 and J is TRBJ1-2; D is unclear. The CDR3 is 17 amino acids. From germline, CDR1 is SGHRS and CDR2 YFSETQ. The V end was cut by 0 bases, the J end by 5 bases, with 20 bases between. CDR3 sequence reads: CASSLGVGLGPVYGYTF. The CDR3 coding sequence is TGCGCCAGCAGCTTGGGGGTCGGCCTAGGGCCAGTTTATGGCTACACCTTC.

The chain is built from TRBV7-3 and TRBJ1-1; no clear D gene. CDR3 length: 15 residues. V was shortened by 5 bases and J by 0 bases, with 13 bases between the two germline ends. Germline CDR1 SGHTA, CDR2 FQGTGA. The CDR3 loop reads CASSANGNMNTEAFF. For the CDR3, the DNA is TGTGCCAGCAGCGCCAACGGTAACATGAACACTGAAGCTTTCTTT.

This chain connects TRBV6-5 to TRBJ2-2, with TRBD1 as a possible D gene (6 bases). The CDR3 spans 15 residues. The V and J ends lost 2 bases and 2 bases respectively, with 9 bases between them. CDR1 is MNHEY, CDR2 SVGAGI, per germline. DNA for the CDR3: TGTGCCAGCAGTTACAGGGGGTATAACACCGGGGAGCTGTTTTTT. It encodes CASSYRGYNTGELFF.

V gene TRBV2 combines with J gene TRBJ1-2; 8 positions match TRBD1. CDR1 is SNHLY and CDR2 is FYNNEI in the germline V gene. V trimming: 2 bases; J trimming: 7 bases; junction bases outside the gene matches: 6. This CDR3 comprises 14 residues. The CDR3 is CASSEIRGHAGYTF. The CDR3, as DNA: TGTGCCAGCAGTGAAATCAGGGGGCACGCTGGCTACACCTTC.

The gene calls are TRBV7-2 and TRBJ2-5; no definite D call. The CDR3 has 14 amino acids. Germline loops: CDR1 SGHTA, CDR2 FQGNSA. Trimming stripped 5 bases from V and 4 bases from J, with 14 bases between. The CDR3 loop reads CASSLLGDIETQYF. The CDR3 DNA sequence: TGTGCCAGCAGCCTCCTGGGCGATATAGAGACCCAGTACTTC.

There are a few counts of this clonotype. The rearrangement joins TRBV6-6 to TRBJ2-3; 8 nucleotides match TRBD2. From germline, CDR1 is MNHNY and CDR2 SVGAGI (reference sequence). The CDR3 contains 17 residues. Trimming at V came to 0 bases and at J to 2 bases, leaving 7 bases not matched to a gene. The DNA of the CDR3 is TGTGCCAGCAGTTACTCTCCGGGACTAGGGCTCACAGATACGCAGTATTTT. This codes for CASSYSPGLGLTDTQYF.

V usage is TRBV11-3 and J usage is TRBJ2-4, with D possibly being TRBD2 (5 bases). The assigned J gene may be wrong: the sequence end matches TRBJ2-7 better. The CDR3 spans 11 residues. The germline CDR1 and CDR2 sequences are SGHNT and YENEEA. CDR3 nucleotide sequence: TGTGCCAGCACCCCTGGAGGCGAGCAGTACTTC. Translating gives CASTPGGEQYF.

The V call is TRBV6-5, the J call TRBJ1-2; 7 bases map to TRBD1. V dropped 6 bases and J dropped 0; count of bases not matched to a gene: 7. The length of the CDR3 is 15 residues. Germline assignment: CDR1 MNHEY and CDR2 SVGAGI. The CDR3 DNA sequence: TGTGCCAGCAGGCCTAGGGACAGTCCTAACTATGGCTACACCTTC. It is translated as CASRPRDSPNYGYTF.

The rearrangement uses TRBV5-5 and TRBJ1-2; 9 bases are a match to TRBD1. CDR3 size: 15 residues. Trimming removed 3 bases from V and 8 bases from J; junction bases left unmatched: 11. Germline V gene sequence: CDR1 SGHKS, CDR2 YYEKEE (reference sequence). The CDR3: CASSSPGQGSSGYTF. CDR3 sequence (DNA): TGTGCCAGCAGCTCTCCGGGACAGGGATCCAGCGGCTACACCTTC. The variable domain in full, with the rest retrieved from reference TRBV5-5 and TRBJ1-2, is DAGVTQSPTHLIKTRGQQVTLRCSPISGHKSVSWYQQVLGQGPQFIFQYYEKEERGRGNFPDRFSARQFPNYSSELNVNALLLGDSALYLCASSSPGQGSSGYTFGSGTRLTVV.

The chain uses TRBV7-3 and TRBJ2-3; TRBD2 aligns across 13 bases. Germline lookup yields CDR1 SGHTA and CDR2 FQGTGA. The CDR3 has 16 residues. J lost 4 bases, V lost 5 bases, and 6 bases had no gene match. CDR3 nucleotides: TGTGCCAGCAGCCCCCCACTAGCGGGGGGGTCAGATACGCAGTATTTT. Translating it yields CASSPPLAGGSDTQYF.

The DNA for the CDR3 is TGCGCCAGCAGCTTGGTGTCTAGCGGGGGGGCGCAGGCCAAAAACATTCAGTACTTC. Protein sequence: CASSLVSSGGAQAKNIQYF. The chain is built from TRBV5-1 and TRBJ2-4; 12 bases fit TRBD2. The length of the CDR3 is 19 residues. Germline CDR1 is SGHRS and CDR2 is YFSETQ. The V gene end was trimmed by 0 bases and the J gene end by 1 base; junction bases not matched to a gene: 8.

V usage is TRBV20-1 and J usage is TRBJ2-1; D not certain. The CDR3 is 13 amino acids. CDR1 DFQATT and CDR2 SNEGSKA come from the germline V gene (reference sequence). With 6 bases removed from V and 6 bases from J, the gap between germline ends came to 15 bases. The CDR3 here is CSATSLATNEQFF. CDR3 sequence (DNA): TGCAGTGCCACTTCATTGGCGACCAATGAGCAGTTCTTC.

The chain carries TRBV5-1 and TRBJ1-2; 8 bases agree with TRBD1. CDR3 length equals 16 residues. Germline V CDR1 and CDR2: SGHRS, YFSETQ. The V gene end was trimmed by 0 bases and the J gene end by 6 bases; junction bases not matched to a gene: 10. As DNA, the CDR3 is TGCGCCAGCAGCTTGGCGGGGACAGGAACCTGGGATGGCTACACCTTC. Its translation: CASSLAGTGTWDGYTF.

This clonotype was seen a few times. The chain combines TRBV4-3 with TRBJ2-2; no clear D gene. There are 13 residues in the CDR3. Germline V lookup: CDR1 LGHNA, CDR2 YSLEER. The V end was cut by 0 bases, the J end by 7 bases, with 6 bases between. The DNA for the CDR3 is TGCGCCAGCAGCCAAGATCGCGGCGGGGAGCTGTTTTTT. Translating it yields CASSQDRGGELFF.

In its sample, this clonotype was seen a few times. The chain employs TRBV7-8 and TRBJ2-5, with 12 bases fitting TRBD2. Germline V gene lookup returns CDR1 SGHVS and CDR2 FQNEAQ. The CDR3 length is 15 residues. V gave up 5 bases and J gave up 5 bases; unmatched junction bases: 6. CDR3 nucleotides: TGTGCCAGCAGCCACCCTAGCGGGGGGGCCGAGACCCAGTACTTC. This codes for CASSHPSGGAETQYF.

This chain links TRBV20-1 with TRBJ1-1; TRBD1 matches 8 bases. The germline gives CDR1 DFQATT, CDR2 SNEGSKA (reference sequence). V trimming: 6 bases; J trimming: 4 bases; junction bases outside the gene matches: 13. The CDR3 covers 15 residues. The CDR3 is CSATGTGGLGTEAFF. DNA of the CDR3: TGCAGTGCAACGGGAACAGGGGGGTTGGGCACTGAAGCTTTCTTT.

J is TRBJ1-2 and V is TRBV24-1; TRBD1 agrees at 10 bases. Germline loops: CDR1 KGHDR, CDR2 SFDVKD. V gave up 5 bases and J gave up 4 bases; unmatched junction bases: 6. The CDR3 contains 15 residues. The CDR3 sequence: CATSGGDRGFYGYTF. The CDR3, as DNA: TGTGCCACCAGTGGTGGGGACAGGGGATTCTATGGCTACACCTTC.